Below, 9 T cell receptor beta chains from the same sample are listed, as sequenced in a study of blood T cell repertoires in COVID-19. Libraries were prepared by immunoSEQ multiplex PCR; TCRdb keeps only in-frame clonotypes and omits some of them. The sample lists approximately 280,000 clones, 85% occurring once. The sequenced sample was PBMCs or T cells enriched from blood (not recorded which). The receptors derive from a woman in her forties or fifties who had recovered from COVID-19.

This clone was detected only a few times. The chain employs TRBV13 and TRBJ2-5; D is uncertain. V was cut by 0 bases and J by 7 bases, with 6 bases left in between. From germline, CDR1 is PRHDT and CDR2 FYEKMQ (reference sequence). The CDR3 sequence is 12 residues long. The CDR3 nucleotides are TGTGCCAGCAGCTTAGGCCCGGGGACCCAGTACTTC. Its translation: CASSLGPGTQYF. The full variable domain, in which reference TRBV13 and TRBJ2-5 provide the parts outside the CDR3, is AAGVIQSPRHLIKEKRETATLKCYPIPRHDTVYWYQQGPGQDPQFLISFYEKMQSDKGSIPDRFSAQQFSDYHSELNMSSLELGDSALYFCASSLGPGTQYFGPGTRLLVL.

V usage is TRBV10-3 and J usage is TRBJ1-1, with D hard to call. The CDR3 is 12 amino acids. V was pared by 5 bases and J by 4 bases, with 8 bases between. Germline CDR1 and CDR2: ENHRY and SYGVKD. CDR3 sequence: CAISPSGTEAFF. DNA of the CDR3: TGTGCCATCAGTCCCAGCGGCACTGAAGCTTTCTTT.

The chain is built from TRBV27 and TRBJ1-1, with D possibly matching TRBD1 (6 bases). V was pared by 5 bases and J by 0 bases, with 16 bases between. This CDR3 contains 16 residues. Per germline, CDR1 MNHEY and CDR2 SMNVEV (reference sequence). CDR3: CASSQSPRGLNTEAFF. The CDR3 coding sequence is TGTGCCAGCAGTCAATCCCCCAGGGGTCTGAACACTGAAGCTTTCTTT.

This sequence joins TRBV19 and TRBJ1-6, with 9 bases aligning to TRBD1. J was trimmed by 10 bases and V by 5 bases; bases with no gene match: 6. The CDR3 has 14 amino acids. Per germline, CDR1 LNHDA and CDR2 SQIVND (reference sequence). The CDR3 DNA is TGTGCCAGTAGTTACGGACAGGGGAGATCACCCCTCCACTTT. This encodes CASSYGQGRSPLHF. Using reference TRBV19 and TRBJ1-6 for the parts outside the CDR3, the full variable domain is DGGITQSPKYLFRKEGQNVTLSCEQNLNHDAMYWYRQDPGQGLRLIYYSQIVNDFQKGDIAEGYSVSREKKESFPLTVTSAQKNPTAFYLCASSYGQGRSPLHFGNGTRLTVT.

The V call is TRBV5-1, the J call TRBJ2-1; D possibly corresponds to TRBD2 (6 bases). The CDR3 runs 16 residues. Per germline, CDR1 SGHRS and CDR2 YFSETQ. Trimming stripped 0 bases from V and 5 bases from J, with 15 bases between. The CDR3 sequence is CASSLVSGVPNNEQFF. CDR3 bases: TGCGCCAGCAGCTTGGTTTCGGGGGTTCCGAACAATGAGCAGTTCTTC.

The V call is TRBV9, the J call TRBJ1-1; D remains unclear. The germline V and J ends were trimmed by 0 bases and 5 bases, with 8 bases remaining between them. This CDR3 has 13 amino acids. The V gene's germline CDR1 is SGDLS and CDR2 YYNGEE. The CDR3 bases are TGTGCCAGCAGCGTAGTTAGCGGAACTGAAGCTTTCTTT. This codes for CASSVVSGTEAFF.

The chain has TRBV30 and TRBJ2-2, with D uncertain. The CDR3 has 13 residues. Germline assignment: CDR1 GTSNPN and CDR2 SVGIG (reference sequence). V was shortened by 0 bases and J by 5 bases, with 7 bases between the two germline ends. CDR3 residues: CAWSVRATGELFF. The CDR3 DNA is TGTGCCTGGAGTGTAAGAGCGACCGGGGAGCTGTTTTTT.

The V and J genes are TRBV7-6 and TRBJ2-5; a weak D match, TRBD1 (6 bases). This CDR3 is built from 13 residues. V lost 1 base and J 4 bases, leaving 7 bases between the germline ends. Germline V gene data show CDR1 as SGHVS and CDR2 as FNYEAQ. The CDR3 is CASSLEGGETQYF. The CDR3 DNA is TGTGCCAGCAGCTTAGAAGGGGGAGAGACCCAGTACTTC.

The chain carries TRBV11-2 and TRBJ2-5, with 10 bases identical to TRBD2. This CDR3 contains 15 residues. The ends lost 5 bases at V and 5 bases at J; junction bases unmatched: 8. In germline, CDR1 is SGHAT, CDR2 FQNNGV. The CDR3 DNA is TGTGCCAGCAGCCTGGGGACTAGCGTAAGGGAGACCCAGTACTTC. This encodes CASSLGTSVRETQYF.